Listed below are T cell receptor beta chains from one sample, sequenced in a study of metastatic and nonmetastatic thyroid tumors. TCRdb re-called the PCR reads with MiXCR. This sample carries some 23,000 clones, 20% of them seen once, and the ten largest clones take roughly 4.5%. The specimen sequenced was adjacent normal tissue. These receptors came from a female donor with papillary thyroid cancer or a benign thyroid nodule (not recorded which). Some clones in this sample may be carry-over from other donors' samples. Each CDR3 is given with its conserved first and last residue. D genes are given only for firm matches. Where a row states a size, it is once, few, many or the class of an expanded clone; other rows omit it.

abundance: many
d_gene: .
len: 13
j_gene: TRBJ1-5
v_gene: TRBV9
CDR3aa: CASSREVNQPQHF
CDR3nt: TGTGCCAGCAGTAGGGAGGTAAATCAGCCCCAGCATTTT

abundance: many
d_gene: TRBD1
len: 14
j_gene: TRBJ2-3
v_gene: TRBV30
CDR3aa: CAGQGSGSTDTQYF
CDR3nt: TGTGCCGGACAGGGGAGCGGAAGCACAGATACGCAGTATTTT

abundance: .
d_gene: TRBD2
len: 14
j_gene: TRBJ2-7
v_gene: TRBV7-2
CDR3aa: CASSLQTSGIEQYF
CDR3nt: TGTGCCAGCAGCCTACAGACTAGCGGGATTGAGCAGTACTTC

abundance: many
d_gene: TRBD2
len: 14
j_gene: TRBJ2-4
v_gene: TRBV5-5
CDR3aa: CASSPPTSGLREYF
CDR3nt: TGTGCCAGCAGCCCCCCCACTAGCGGCCTTAGGGAGTACTTC

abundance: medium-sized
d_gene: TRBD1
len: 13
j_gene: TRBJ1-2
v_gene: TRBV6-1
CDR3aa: CASSDRGAYGYTF
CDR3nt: TGTGCCAGCAGTGACAGGGGGGCCTATGGCTACACCTTC

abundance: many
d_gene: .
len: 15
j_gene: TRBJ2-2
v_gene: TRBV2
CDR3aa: CASIKGPTDTGELFF
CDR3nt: TGTGCCAGCATCAAGGGACCTACGGACACCGGGGAGCTGTTTTTT

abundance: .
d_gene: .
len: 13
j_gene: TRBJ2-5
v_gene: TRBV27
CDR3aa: CASSLVGQETQYF
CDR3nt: TGTGCCAGCAGTTTAGTAGGGCAAGAGACACAGTACTTC

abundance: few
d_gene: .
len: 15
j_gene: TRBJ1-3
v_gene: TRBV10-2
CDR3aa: CANAGTLDSGNTIYF
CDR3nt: TGCGCCAACGCTGGGACTCTAGACTCTGGAAACACCATATATTTT

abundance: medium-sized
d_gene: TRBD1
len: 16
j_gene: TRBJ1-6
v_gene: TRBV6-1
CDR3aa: CASRMQGARDNSPLHF
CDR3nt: TGTGCCAGCAGGATGCAGGGGGCGAGGGACAATTCACCCCTCCACTTT

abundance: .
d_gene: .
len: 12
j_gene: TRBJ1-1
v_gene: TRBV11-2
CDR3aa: CASSARLTEAFF
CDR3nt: TGTGCAAGCAGCGCTCGGCTAACTGAAGCTTTCTTT